Listed here are 15 T cell receptor beta chains from one sample, sequenced in a study of control samples from healthy donors and cancer patients. Generated by immunoSEQ multiplex PCR, the TCRdb table keeps only in-frame clones and is missing some. This sample has about 150,000 clones, with more than 85% found just once. Sequenced sample: blood. The receptors derive from a man aged 25-40 years in good health.

The chain is built from TRBV28 and TRBJ1-1, with TRBD1 matching over 7 bases. From germline, CDR1 is MDHEN and CDR2 SYDVKM. The V gene end was trimmed by 5 bases and the J gene end by 5 bases; junction bases not matched to a gene: 8. There are 14 residues in the CDR3. This CDR3 reads CASSEGQIKTEAFF. CDR3 DNA sequence: TGTGCCAGCAGTGAGGGACAGATTAAGACTGAAGCTTTCTTT.

The chain recombines TRBV5-6 with TRBJ2-3; D is possibly TRBD1 (5 bases). V lost 2 bases and J 5 bases, leaving 12 bases between the germline ends. Looked up from germline, CDR1 is SGHDT and CDR2 is YYEEEE. The CDR3 length is 14 residues. CDR3: CASSLAGMEDTQYF. The CDR3 bases are TGTGCCAGCAGCTTAGCAGGGATGGAAGATACGCAGTATTTT.

The rearrangement joins TRBV6-5 to TRBJ1-5, with D unresolved. The CDR3 length is 13 residues. The germline V gene encodes CDR1 MNHEY and CDR2 SVGAGI. Between the trimmed V and J ends, which lost 6 bases and 0 bases, there was a span of 6 bases. For the CDR3, the DNA is TGTGCCAGCAGCTCACATAGCAATCAGCCCCAGCATTTT. It yields the protein CASSSHSNQPQHF.

This sequence joins TRBV20-1 and TRBJ1-1; no clear D gene. V lost 5 bases to trimming and J lost 1 base, with 5 bases between them. The CDR3 has 11 amino acids. The germline V gene encodes CDR1 DFQATT and CDR2 SNEGSKA (reference sequence). The CDR3 is CSALRNTEAFF. Written as DNA, the CDR3 is TGCAGTGCTTTACGGAACACTGAAGCTTTCTTT.

This sequence joins TRBV6-2 or TRBV6-3 and TRBJ1-2; D remains ambiguous. With 4 bases removed from V and 4 bases from J, the gap between germline ends came to 16 bases. Germline values: CDR1 MNHEY, CDR2 SVGEGT. This CDR3 spans 15 amino acids. CDR3 in amino acids: CASSSREAIIYGYTF. CDR3 bases: TGTGCCAGCAGTTCTAGAGAGGCGATAATCTATGGCTACACCTTC.

The V and J genes are TRBV18 and TRBJ1-4, with TRBD1 matching 7 bases. There are 15 residues in the CDR3. Germline V gene lookup returns CDR1 KGHSH and CDR2 LQKENI. Unmatched junction bases numbered 1, after V lost 0 bases and J lost 3 bases. CDR3 DNA sequence: TGTGCCAGCTCACCACCGGGACAGTCTAATGAAAAACTGTTTTTT. It is translated as CASSPPGQSNEKLFF. Based on the CDR3 plus reference TRBV18 and TRBJ1-4, the full variable domain is NAGVMQNPRHLVRRRGQEARLRCSPMKGHSHVYWYRQLPEEGLKFMVYLQKENIIDESGMPKERFSAEFPKEGPSILRIQQVVRGDSAAYFCASSPPGQSNEKLFFGSGTQLSVL.

The V and J genes are TRBV2 and TRBJ1-1; no clear D gene. From germline, CDR1 is SNHLY and CDR2 FYNNEI. CDR3 length: 13 amino acids. Between the trimmed V and J ends, which lost 3 bases and 3 bases, there was a span of 8 bases. The CDR3 sequence is CASSDGEDTEAFF. DNA of the CDR3: TGTGCCAGCAGTGATGGGGAGGACACTGAAGCTTTCTTT.

The CDR3 reads CASRTGEASPLHF. In DNA, the CDR3 is TGCGCCAGCAGGACAGGGGAGGCTTCACCCCTCCACTTT. This chain joins TRBV5-1 and TRBJ1-6, with 8 bases lining up with TRBD1. Trimming at V came to 5 bases and at J to 9 bases, leaving 4 bases not matched to a gene. The germline gives CDR1 SGHRS, CDR2 YFSETQ. CDR3 size: 13 residues.

The V and J genes are TRBV21-1 and TRBJ2-7; the table's D call, TRBD2, was not checked against the DNA. TRBV21-1 is marked as a pseudogene. The CDR3 runs 13 residues. In DNA, the CDR3 is TGTGCCAGCAGCCACCCGGGCTCCTACGAGCAGTACTTC. Its protein is CASSHPGSYEQYF.

The rearrangement joins TRBV19 to TRBJ2-3, with D uncertain. The germline V gene has CDR1 LNHDA and CDR2 SQIVND (reference sequence). This CDR3 is 12 amino acids long. Deletions cut 2 bases from V and 4 bases from J, with 4 bases between. The CDR3 DNA follows: TGTGCCAGTAGTATATTGGCAGATACGCAGTATTTT. Translating it yields CASSILADTQYF. Drawing the rest from reference TRBV19 and TRBJ2-3, the complete variable domain is DGGITQSPKYLFRKEGQNVTLSCEQNLNHDAMYWYRQDPGQGLRLIYYSQIVNDFQKGDIAEGYSVSREKKESFPLTVTSAQKNPTAFYLCASSILADTQYFGPGTRLTVL.

The chain has TRBV5-4 and TRBJ1-2, with D possibly being TRBD1 (6 bases). The germline V and J ends were trimmed by 5 bases and 3 bases, with 20 bases remaining between them. The CDR3 has 16 amino acids. The germline V gene has CDR1 SGHNT and CDR2 YYREEE (reference sequence). CDR3 DNA sequence: TGTGCCAGCAGTATCCCTCGGGGGCCCATCCACTATGGCTACACCTTC. It yields the protein CASSIPRGPIHYGYTF.

The V call is TRBV27, the J call TRBJ2-2; 7 nucleotides agree with TRBD1. V shed 8 bases, J shed 7 bases, and the junction held 10 bases outside the gene matches. The V gene's germline CDR1 is MNHEY and CDR2 SMNVEV (reference sequence). The CDR3 is 14 residues long. The CDR3 DNA is TGTGCCAGCGGGCGACAGGGATCGGGCGGGGAGCTGTTTTTT. It yields the protein CASGRQGSGGELFF.

The gene calls are TRBV19 and TRBJ2-6; 8 bases line up with TRBD1. V dropped 5 bases and J dropped 2; count of bases not matched to a gene: 8. Germline V gene data show CDR1 as LNHDA and CDR2 as SQIVND (reference sequence). The CDR3 totals 17 residues. CDR3 protein: CASSERTGFAGANVLTF. The DNA of the CDR3 is TGTGCCAGTAGTGAACGGACAGGGTTTGCTGGGGCCAACGTCCTGACTTTC.

The gene calls are TRBV4-1 and TRBJ2-7; D may be TRBD1 (5 bases). Germline loops: CDR1 MGHRA, CDR2 YSYEKL. The CDR3 is 14 residues long. V lost 4 bases and J 3 bases, leaving 13 bases between the germline ends. The CDR3, as DNA: TGCGCCAGCAGCCCAGGGTACGGCTACTACGAGCAGTACTTC. Its protein is CASSPGYGYYEQYF.

The DNA of the CDR3 is TGTGCCAGCAGCTTAGGCGGCCTTGACAATGAGCAGTTCTTC. This encodes CASSLGGLDNEQFF. This chain uses TRBV7-6 with TRBJ2-1, with unresolved D. V lost 1 base and J 5 bases, leaving 9 bases between the germline ends. The CDR3 runs 14 residues. Germline V gives CDR1 SGHVS, CDR2 FNYEAQ.